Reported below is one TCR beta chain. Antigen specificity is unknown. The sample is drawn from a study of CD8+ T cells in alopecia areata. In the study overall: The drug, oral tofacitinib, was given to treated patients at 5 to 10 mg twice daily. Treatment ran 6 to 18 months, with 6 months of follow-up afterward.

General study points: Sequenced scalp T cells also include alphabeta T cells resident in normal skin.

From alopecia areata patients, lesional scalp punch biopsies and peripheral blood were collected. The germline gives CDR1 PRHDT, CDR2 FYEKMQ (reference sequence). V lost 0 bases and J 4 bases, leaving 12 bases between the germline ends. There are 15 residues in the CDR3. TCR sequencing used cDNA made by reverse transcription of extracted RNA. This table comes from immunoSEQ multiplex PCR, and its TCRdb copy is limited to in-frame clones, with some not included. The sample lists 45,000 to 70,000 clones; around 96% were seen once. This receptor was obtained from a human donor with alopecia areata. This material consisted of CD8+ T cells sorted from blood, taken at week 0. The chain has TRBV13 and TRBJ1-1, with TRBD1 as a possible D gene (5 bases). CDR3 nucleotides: TGTGCCAGCAGCTTAGGACGTGGGGCGCGCACTGAAGCTTTCTTT. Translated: CASSLGRGARTEAFF.